Listed below are T cell receptor beta chains from one sample, sequenced in a study of blood T cell repertoires in COVID-19. Sequenced by immunoSEQ multiplex PCR; TCRdb stores in-frame clones only, minus some. The sample lists roughly 280,000 clones; around 85% were seen once. The sequenced material came from peripheral blood. Receptors originate from a woman in her 70s with acute or convalescent COVID-19. CDR3s leave out the opening cysteine and the closing phenylalanine or tryptophan. A D gene is named only where the DNA matches it firmly.

TRBV5-1	TRBJ1-1	TRBD1	ASSPWTGEAGEAF
TRBV7-6	TRBJ2-5	TRBD2	ASSFNRLAGVETQY
TRBV6-6	TRBJ2-5	.	ASSYSLQGYQETQY
TRBV3-1/TRBV3-2	TRBJ2-7	.	ASSRRGGASYEQY
TRBV5-1	TRBJ2-5	TRBD1	ASQRQGEFQETQY
TRBV19	TRBJ1-1	.	ASMGPGAREAF
TRBV6-1	TRBJ1-4	.	ASSRLGVSEKLF
TRBV3-1/TRBV3-2	TRBJ2-3	TRBD2	ASSQTSGGDQSY
TRBV3-1/TRBV3-2	TRBJ2-4	TRBD2	ASTWTSGSKNIQY
TRBV15	TRBJ2-1	TRBD2	ATSRDWASGGDIGSYNEQF
TRBV5-1	TRBJ2-1	TRBD2	ASSAGLAGQF
TRBV6-5	TRBJ1-1	.	ASSRGAREAF
TRBV11-2	TRBJ1-2	.	ASSLAGVGYGYT
TRBV15	TRBJ2-2	TRBD1	ATSAGQGGYTGELF
TRBV6-5	TRBJ1-1	.	ASSYGSWRENTEAF
TRBV7-6	TRBJ2-3	TRBD2	ASSALAGGPEDTQY
TRBV15	TRBJ2-3	.	ATSIGDSPRSDTQY
TRBV6-5	TRBJ1-2	.	ASSSGYGYT
TRBV6-5	TRBJ2-7	TRBD1	ASRGRDRAYEQY
TRBV3-1/TRBV3-2	TRBJ1-2	TRBD1	AIGTGDYGYT
TRBV3-1/TRBV3-2	TRBJ1-1	TRBD1	ASSLRGGTGTTEAF
TRBV12-3/TRBV12-4	TRBJ1-1	.	ASRSAGVPEAF
TRBV7-9	TRBJ2-3	TRBD2	ASSGSGAPTDTQY
TRBV27	TRBJ1-1	.	ASSLSARVNTEAF
TRBV7-8	TRBJ1-1	.	ASSPRGRVPEAF
TRBV7-9	TRBJ2-7	TRBD1	ASSQGAAQY
TRBV5-1	TRBJ2-1	TRBD2	ASSRGLAGVFEQF
TRBV24-1	TRBJ1-3	TRBD1	ATSDSGTGGSIY
TRBV23-1	TRBJ2-3	TRBD1	ASSQSKTGESTDTQY
TRBV7-8	TRBJ2-1	TRBD1	ASSRTGGSYNEQF
TRBV7-2	TRBJ2-5	TRBD1	ASSRRGRSIQETQY
TRBV2	TRBJ1-5	.	ASSDGFRNSNQPQH
TRBV3-1/TRBV3-2	TRBJ2-2	TRBD2	ASSQYSGANGELF
TRBV6-6	TRBJ1-4	TRBD1	ASSTGGLGEKLF
TRBV6-6	TRBJ1-1	.	ASSYGGQQTEAF
TRBV19	TRBJ1-5	.	ASSPQSGGTGQPQH